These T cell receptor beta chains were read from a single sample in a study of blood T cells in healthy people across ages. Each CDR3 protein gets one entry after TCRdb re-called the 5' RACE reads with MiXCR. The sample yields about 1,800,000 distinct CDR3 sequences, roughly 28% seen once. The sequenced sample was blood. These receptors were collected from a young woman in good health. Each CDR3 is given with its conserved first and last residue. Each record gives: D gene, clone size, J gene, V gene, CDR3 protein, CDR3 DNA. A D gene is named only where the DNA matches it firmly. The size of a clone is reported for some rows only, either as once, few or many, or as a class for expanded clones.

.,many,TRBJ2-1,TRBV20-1,CSARSSRGSYNEQFF,TGCAGTGCTAGGTCTAGTCGGGGCTCCTACAATGAGCAGTTCTTC
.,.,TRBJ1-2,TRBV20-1,CSARDFDASYGYTF,TGCAGTGCTAGAGATTTCGACGCGAGCTATGGCTACACCTTC
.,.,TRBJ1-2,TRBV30,CAWSVNHGYTF,TGTGCCTGGAGTGTGAATCACGGCTACACCTTC
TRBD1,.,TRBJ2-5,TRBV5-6,CASSPRDRIKEQYF,TGTGCCAGCAGCCCCCGGGACAGGATTAAAGAGCAGTACTTC
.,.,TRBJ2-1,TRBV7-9,CASSLEGAVYNEQFF,TGTGCCAGCAGCTTAGAAGGGGCGGTCTACAATGAGCAGTTCTTC
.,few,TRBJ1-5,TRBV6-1,CASSEAKGQPQHF,TGTGCCAGCAGTGAAGCTAAGGGTCAGCCCCAGCATTTT
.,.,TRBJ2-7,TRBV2,CASRDQTLSYEQYF,TGTGCCAGCAGAGACCAAACCCTATCCTACGAGCAGTACTTC
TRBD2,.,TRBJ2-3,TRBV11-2,CASSRGGGYTDTQYF,TGTGCCAGCTCGCGCGGGGGGGGGTACACAGATACGCAGTATTTT
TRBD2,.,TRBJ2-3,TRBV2,CASRLAGLSTDTQYF,TGTGCCAGCAGACTAGCGGGGTTGAGCACAGATACGCAGTATTTT
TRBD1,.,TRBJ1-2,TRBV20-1,CSASRGPPNYGYTF,TGCAGTGCTAGCAGGGGGCCCCCAAACTATGGCTACACCTTC
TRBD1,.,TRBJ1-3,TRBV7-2,CASSPQGQSGNTIYF,TGTGCCAGCAGCCCCCAGGGACAGTCTGGAAACACCATATATTTT
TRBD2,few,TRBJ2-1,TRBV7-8,CASSTGLAGGVPYNEQFF,TGTGCCAGCAGCACGGGACTAGCGGGAGGGGTCCCCTACAATGAGCAGTTCTTC
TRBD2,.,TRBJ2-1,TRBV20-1,CSARLKGLAEAGEQFF,TGCAGTGCTAGACTAAAGGGACTAGCGGAAGCGGGTGAGCAGTTCTTC
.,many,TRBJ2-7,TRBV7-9,CASSLSGTPYEQYF,TGTGCCAGCAGCTTATCCGGGACCCCCTACGAGCAGTACTTC
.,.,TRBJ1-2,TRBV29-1,CSVGPRDVYGYTF,TGCAGCGTTGGTCCCCGGGACGTATATGGCTACACCTTC
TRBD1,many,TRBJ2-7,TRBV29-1,CSVLRGQGKYEQYF,TGCAGCGTCCTTCGGGGACAGGGGAAATACGAGCAGTACTTC
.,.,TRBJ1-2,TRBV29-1,CSVDLVGYTF,TGCAGCGTTGATCTGGTTGGCTACACCTTC
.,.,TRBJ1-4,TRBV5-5,CASSLVGAEKLFF,TGTGCCAGCAGCTTGGTGGGGGCGGAAAAACTGTTTTTT
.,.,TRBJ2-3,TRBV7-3,CASSSSHSTDTQYF,TGTGCCAGCAGCTCAAGCCATAGCACAGATACGCAGTATTTT
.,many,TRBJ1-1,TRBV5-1,CASSLTGNTEAFF,TGTGCCAGCAGCTTAACAGGGAACACTGAAGCTTTCTTT
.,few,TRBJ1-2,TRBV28,CATSPNYGYTF,TGTGCCACCTCGCCCAACTATGGCTACACCTTC
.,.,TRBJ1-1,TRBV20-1,CSARDGAQTAVNTEAFF,TGCAGTGCTAGAGACGGGGCCCAAACGGCGGTGAACACTGAAGCTTTCTTT
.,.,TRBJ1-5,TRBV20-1,CSARVLRQLYSNQPQHF,TGCAGTGCTAGAGTCCTAAGGCAGCTATATAGCAATCAGCCCCAGCATTTT
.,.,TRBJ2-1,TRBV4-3,CASSQEYGRSYNEQFF,TGCGCCAGCAGCCAAGAGTATGGCAGGTCCTACAATGAGCAGTTCTTC
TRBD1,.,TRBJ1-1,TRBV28,CASSLHRGLSGAFF,TGTGCCAGCAGTTTACACAGGGGGCTCTCGGGGGCTTTCTTT
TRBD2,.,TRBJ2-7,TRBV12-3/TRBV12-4,CASSLQDSGGYNEQYF,TGTGCCAGCAGTTTACAGGATAGCGGGGGCTACAATGAGCAGTACTTC
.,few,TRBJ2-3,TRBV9,CASSVDVKGTDTQYF,TGTGCCAGCAGCGTAGACGTAAAGGGCACAGATACGCAGTATTTT
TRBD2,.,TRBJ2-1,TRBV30,CAHTSGISSYNEQFF,TGTGCCCATACTAGCGGGATTAGCTCCTACAATGAGCAGTTCTTC
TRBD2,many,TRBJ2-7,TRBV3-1,CASSQDAGVTYEQYF,TGTGCCAGCAGCCAAGATGCGGGGGTTACCTACGAGCAGTACTTC
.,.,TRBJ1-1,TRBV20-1,CSAASDPNTEAFF,TGCAGTGCCGCGTCGGACCCAAACACTGAAGCTTTCTTT
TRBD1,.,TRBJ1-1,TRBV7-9,CASSARQGPRPTEAFF,TGTGCCAGCAGCGCACGACAGGGGCCTAGGCCCACTGAAGCTTTCTTT
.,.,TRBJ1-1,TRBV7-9,CASSAYSGEAFF,TGTGCCAGCAGCGCTTATTCGGGGGAAGCTTTCTTT
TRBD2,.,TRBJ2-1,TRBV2,CASSVVAGGYSEQFF,TGTGCCAGCAGTGTAGTAGCGGGGGGGTACAGTGAGCAGTTCTTC
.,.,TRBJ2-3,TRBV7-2,CASSFQRVTDTQYF,TGTGCCAGCAGCTTTCAGCGGGTCACAGATACGCAGTATTTT
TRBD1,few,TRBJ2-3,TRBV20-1,CSVPQQGTGGRDTQYF,TGCAGTGTACCCCAGCAAGGGACAGGGGGCAGGGATACGCAGTATTTT
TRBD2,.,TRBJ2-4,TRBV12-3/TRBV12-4,CASRESGSGPNEQYF,TGTGCCAGCCGGGAAAGCGGGAGTGGGCCCAATGAGCAGTACTTC
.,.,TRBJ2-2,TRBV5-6,CASSFLTGNTGELFF,TGTGCCAGCAGCTTCCTGACAGGGAACACCGGGGAGCTGTTTTTT
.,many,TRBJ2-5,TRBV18,CASSPSGNQETQYF,TGTGCCAGCTCACCATCGGGGAACCAAGAGACCCAGTACTTC
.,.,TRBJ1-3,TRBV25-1,CATSRGIRNTIYF,TGTGCCACCTCCAGGGGCATACGAAACACCATATATTTT
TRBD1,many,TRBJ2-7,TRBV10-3,CAISEGTDSYEQYF,TGTGCCATCAGTGAGGGGACAGACTCCTACGAGCAGTACTTC
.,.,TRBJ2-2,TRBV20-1,CSARQGRLNTGELFF,TGCAGTGCTAGGCAGGGGCGCTTGAACACCGGGGAGCTGTTTTTT
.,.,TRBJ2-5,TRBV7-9,CASRDIRGRETQYF,TGTGCCAGCAGAGATATACGGGGGCGCGAGACCCAGTACTTC
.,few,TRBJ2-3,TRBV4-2,CASSQGTSPDTQYF,TGTGCCAGCAGCCAGGGGACCTCCCCAGATACGCAGTATTTT
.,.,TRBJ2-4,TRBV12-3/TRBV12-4,CASSYGEGVLWEQYF,TGTGCCAGCAGTTACGGAGAGGGCGTTCTCTGGGAGCAGTACTTC
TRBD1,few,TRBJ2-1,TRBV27,CASSRSPSGGGEDEQFF,TGTGCCAGCAGTCGATCGCCCTCAGGGGGCGGAGAAGATGAGCAGTTCTTC
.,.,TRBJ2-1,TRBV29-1,CSFLQGNGAEQFF,TGCAGCTTCCTCCAAGGCAATGGAGCGGAGCAGTTCTTC
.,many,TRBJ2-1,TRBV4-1,CASSTSGSYNEQFF,TGTGCCAGCAGTACAAGCGGTTCCTACAATGAGCAGTTCTTC
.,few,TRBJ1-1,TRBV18,CASFFDRNTEAFF,TGTGCCAGCTTCTTCGACAGGAACACTGAAGCTTTCTTT
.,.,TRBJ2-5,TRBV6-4,CACTGQETQYF,TGTGCCTGCACGGGGCAAGAGACCCAGTACTTC
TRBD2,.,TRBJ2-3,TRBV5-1,CASSASGAGTDTQYF,TGCGCCAGCAGCGCGAGCGGGGCAGGGACAGATACGCAGTATTTT
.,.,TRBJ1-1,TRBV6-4,CASSGRQGTMNTEAFF,TGTGCCAGCAGTGGTCGCCAGGGGACCATGAACACTGAAGCTTTCTTT
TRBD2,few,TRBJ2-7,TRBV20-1,CSAISSGRSTYEQYF,TGCAGTGCTATCAGTAGCGGGAGAAGTACCTACGAGCAGTACTTC
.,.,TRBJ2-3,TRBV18,CASSPNPATTGDTQYF,TGTGCCAGCTCACCAAACCCGGCCACCACAGGGGATACGCAGTATTTT
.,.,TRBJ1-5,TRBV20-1,CSATSALNQPQHF,TGCAGTGCTACCTCGGCACTAAATCAGCCTCAGCATTTT
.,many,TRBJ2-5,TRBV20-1,CSAKPTGTRETQYF,TGCAGTGCTAAGCCGACAGGTACTCGGGAGACCCAGTACTTC